One sample yielded the 7 T cell receptor beta chains listed below, sequenced in a study. TCRdb re-called the RT-PCR reads through MiXCR, storing one row per CDR3 protein. The data contain 650,000 to 800,000 distinct CDR3 sequences, 11% to 15% of them singletons. The sample comprised memory CD4+ T cells from blood. The origin of the receptors is a female donor in good health, serving as a healthy control.

As for this clonotype: One junction end does not reproduce the germline sequence, and a read error may be involved. The chain is built from TRBV20-1 and TRBJ2-7, with 7 bases matching TRBD1. Germline CDR1 and CDR2: DFQATT and SNEGSKA (reference sequence). The CDR3 totals 12 residues. This CDR3 reads CSATDRTSEEYF. The DNA for the CDR3 is TGCAGTGCAACGGACAGGACGAGCGAGGAGTACTTC.

This clonotype was detected ten times or more. The chain uses TRBV10-3 and TRBJ1-1; 8 bases map to TRBD1. From germline, CDR1 is ENHRY and CDR2 SYGVKD. The V segment lost 2 bases and the J segment 1 base; nucleotides outside the gene matches: 6. This CDR3 spans 16 amino acids. This CDR3 reads CAISEIPGTGNTEAFF. CDR3 in DNA: TGTGCCATCAGTGAGATACCCGGGACAGGGAACACTGAAGCTTTCTTT.

The chain joins TRBV28 to TRBJ2-3; D could derive from TRBD1 or TRBD2 (5 bases each). Deletions cut 10 bases from V and 2 bases from J, with 13 bases between. Germline assignment: CDR1 MDHEN and CDR2 SYDVKM. The CDR3 is made up of 13 amino acids. The CDR3 here is CATGTTLTDTQYF. In DNA, the CDR3 is TGTGCCACCGGGACCACACTCACAGATACGCAGTATTTT.

The chain employs TRBV6-1 and TRBJ2-2; D might be TRBD2 (5 bases). In germline, CDR1 is MNHNS, CDR2 SASEGT. Trimming took 7 bases from V and 5 from J, leaving 11 bases between them. There are 13 residues in the CDR3. As DNA, the CDR3 is TGTGCCAGCAACGAGGAGGAGACCGGGGAGCTGTTTTTT. Its protein product is CASNEEETGELFF.

This clonotype appeared a few times. This chain's CDR3 is CASSETGNTIYF. In DNA, the CDR3 is TGTGCCAGCAGTGAAACAGGAAACACCATATATTTT. V is TRBV7-2 and J is TRBJ1-3; D is unresolved. Trimming took off 6 bases at V and 4 bases at J, with 7 bases between the two ends. Germline V lookup: CDR1 SGHTA, CDR2 FQGNSA. The CDR3 is 12 amino acids.

This clonotype was observed a handful of times. The chain carries TRBV20-1 and TRBJ2-3, with unresolved D. The CDR3 has 13 amino acids. V shed 5 bases and J shed 5 bases, with 14 bases lying between them. Germline V CDR1 and CDR2: DFQATT, SNEGSKA (reference sequence). For the CDR3, the DNA is TGCAGTGCTGTTACCCCGGGCCGAGATACGCAGTATTTT. Its translation is CSAVTPGRDTQYF.

The chain is built from TRBV20-1 and TRBJ1-5, with a tentative D call TRBD1 (5 bases). The V end lost 1 base, the J end lost 4 bases, and 5 bases lay between the germline ends. CDR1 is DFQATT, CDR2 SNEGSKA, per germline (reference sequence). The CDR3 has 12 residues. CDR3: CSARGQNQPQHF. The CDR3 DNA is TGCAGTGCTAGAGGACAGAATCAGCCCCAGCATTTT.